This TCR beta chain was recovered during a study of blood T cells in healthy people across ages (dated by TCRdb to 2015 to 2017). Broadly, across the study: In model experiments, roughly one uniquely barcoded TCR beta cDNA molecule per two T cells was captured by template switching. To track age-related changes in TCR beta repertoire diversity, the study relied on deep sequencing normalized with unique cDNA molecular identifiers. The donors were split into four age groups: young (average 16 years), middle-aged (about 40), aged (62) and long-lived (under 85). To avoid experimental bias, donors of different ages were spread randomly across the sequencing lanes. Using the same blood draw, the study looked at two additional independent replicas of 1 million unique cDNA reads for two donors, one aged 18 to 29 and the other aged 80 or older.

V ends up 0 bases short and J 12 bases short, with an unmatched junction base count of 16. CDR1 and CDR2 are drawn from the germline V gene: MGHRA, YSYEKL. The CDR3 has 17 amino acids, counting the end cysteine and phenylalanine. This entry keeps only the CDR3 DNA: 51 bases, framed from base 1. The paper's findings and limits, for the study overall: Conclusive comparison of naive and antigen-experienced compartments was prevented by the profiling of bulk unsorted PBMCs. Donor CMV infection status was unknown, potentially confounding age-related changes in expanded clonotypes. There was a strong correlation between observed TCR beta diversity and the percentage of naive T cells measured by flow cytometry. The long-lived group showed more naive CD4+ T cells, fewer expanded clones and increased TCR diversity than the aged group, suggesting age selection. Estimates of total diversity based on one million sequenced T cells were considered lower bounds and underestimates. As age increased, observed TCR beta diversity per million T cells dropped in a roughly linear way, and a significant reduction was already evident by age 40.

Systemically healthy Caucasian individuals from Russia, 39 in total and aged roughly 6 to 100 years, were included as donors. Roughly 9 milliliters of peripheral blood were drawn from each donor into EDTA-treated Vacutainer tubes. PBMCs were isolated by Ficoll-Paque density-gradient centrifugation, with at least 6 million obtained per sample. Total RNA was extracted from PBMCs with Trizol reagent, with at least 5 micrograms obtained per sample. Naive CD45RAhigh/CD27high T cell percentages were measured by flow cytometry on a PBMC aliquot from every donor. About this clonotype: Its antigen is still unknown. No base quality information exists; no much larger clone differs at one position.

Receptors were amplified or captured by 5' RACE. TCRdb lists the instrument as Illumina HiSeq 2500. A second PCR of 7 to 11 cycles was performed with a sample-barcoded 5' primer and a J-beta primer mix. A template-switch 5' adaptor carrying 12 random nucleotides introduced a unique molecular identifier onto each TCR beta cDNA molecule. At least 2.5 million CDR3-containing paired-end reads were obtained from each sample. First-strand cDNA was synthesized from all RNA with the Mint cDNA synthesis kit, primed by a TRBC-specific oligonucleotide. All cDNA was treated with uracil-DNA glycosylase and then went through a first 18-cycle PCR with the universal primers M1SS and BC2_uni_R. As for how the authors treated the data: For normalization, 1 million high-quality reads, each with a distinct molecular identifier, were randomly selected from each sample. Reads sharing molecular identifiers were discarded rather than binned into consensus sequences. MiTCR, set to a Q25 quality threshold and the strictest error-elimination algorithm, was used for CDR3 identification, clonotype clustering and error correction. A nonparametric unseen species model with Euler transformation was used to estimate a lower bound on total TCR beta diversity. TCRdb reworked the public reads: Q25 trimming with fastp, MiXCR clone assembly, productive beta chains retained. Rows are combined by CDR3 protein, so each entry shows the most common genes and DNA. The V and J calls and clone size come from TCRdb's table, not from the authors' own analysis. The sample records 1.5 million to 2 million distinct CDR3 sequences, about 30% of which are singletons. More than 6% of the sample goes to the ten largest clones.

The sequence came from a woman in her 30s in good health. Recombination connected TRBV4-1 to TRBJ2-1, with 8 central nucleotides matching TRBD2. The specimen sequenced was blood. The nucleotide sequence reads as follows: TGCGCCAGCAGCCAAGATCTTGGGTTGCGGGGGGCCCCTGCGCAGTTCTTC. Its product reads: CASSQDLGLRGAPAQFF.